This T cell receptor (beta chain) was sequenced during a study of shared clonotypes between healthy human individuals. About the research overall: Two women and a few men aged 18 to 49 served as donors. General study findings and limits: Unshared clonotypes carried lower generation probabilities than those common to all four donors. Among the subsets, naive ones generally showed larger estimated richness than memory ones. Around 5% of naive CD4 clonotypes were common to a few donors.

V lost 0 bases and J lost 0, with 6 bases in between. Germline V gives CDR1 SGDLS, CDR2 YYNGEE. The length of the CDR3 is 15 residues. On this clone: The antigen is unknown. The sample holds other DNA sequences that translate to the same CDR3.

As defined, naive CD8 cells were CD45RO-negative and positively selected for CCR7, with terminally differentiated effector memory CD45RA+ cells excluded. The protocol was immunoSEQ multiplex PCR, while the TCRdb copy is restricted to in-frame clones and leaves out a portion. This table holds roughly 770,000 clones, 96% found once. The chain couples TRBV9 to TRBJ2-2; weak D call: TRBD2 (5 bases). This sequence originates from a man aged 25-45 years in good health. The sequenced material came from naive CD8+ T cells sorted from blood. The DNA of the CDR3 is TGTGCCAGCAGCGTAGAAGCGGCGAACACCGGGGAGCTGTTTTTT. It specifies CASSVEAANTGELFF. The entire variable domain, with the rest obtained from reference TRBV9 and TRBJ2-2, is as follows: DSGVTQTPKHLITATGQRVTLRCSPRSGDLSVYWYQQSLDQGLQFLIQYYNGEERAKGNILERFSAQQFPDLHSELNLSSLELGDSALYFCASSVEAANTGELFFGEGSRLTVL.